This TCR beta chain was documented in a study of cytomegalovirus exposure and HLA in healthy donors. Per germline, CDR1 GTSNPN and CDR2 SVGIG (reference sequence). Trimming left V 3 bases short and J 7 bases short, with 13 bases between. CDR3 length: 14 residues. Donors were drawn from the approximately 120-subject validation cohort, separate from the roughly 700-subject first cohort. TCRdb's copy holds only in-frame clones and misses some; the assay was immunoSEQ multiplex PCR. The table shows more than 90,000 clones, with about 82% occurring only once. Material for sequencing was PBMCs. The chain uses TRBV30 and TRBJ1-6; possible D gene TRBD1, 5 bases. This sequence originates from a man between 18 and 29 years old in good health and CMV-seronegative. In nucleotides, the CDR3 is TGTGCCTGGAGCCCGGGACGGGAGAATTCACCCCTCCACTTT. It yields the protein CAWSPGRENSPLHF.